These T cell receptor beta chains were read from a single sample in a study of esophageal squamous cell carcinoma under preoperative chemotherapy. TCRdb analysed the PCR reads with MiXCR anew, one entry per CDR3 protein. The sample shows about 32,000 distinct CDR3 sequences, 40% to 60% of them seen only once. Collection of the sample occurred from a patient given preoperative chemotherapy. The receptors shown here come from a human donor with esophageal squamous cell carcinoma. The donor label of this sample is uncertain. Both conserved end residues are part of each CDR3. Fields, in order: clone size, J gene, V gene, D gene, CDR3 DNA, CDR3 protein. D genes are given only for firm matches. Rows give clone size only sometimes, using once, few, many, or a class for an expanded clone.

NA TRBJ2-2 TRBV6-1 TRBD1 TGTGCCCGCCAGGCAGGGGGCACAGATACGCTGTTTTTT CARQAGGTDTLFF
few TRBJ1-3 TRBV7-8 NA TGTGCCAGCAGCCCAGACCCTAGACAGCTCCTCTCTGGAAACACCATATATTTT CASSPDPRQLLSGNTIYF
many TRBJ1-1 TRBV7-3 NA TGTGCCAGCAGCTTAACGAGGGGTACGAACACTGAAGCTTTCTTT CASSLTRGTNTEAFF
NA TRBJ2-5 TRBV7-8 NA NA CARGLVGGGTDTQYF
few TRBJ2-2 TRBV5-6 NA TGTGCCAGCGGCTTTCTCAGGACAGAGAACACCGGGGAGCTGTTTTTT CASGFLRTENTGELFF
NA TRBJ2-4 TRBV7-2 NA TGTGCCGGCAGCGCGGGTCTAGCCAAAAAGATCCAGTACTTC CAGSAGLAKKIQYF
medium-sized TRBJ2-5 TRBV7-2 NA TGTGCCAGCAGCGCTAGGGGTGGAGAGACCCAGTACTTC CASSARGGETQYF
many TRBJ1-6 TRBV12-3/TRBV12-4 NA TGTGCCAGCAGTTCGGGACCGAGATCGTTAGGCGATTCACCCCTCCACTTT CASSSGPRSLGDSPLHF
NA TRBJ2-5 TRBV12-3/TRBV12-4 TRBD2 TGTGCCAGCAGTGCCACTGGGGGGGGTGGCACAGAGACCCAGTACTTC CASSATGGGGTETQYF
many TRBJ2-1 TRBV7-9 TRBD2 TGTGCCAGCACCCCTAGCGGGCTATTTGGGGGGTTCTTC CASTPSGLFGGFF
many TRBJ2-7 TRBV6-2/TRBV6-3 TRBD1 TGTGCCAGCAGTTACCCCGGGACAGCATACGAGCAGTACTTC CASSYPGTAYEQYF
NA TRBJ2-7 TRBV10-1 TRBD2 TGCGCCAGCAGTGAGTCGGTAATAGCGGGATACGAGCAGTACTTC CASSESVIAGYEQYF
NA TRBJ2-3 TRBV12-3/TRBV12-4 NA TGTGCCAGCAGCTTGGAGGGACTGAGAGCGACAGATACGCAGTATTTT CASSLEGLRATDTQYF
NA TRBJ2-3 TRBV12-3/TRBV12-4 NA TGTGCCAGCAGTTTGGGGAGGGGGGGTCCTGGCCCAGATACGCAGTATTTT CASSLGRGGPGPDTQYF
NA TRBJ2-3 TRBV7-2 NA TGTGCCAGCAGCTCCCGCCGAGTTGGGGGAGATACGCAGTATTTT CASSSRRVGGDTQYF
once TRBJ2-7 TRBV6-1 NA TGTGCCAGCAGTGAAGCGCAAGGGGGCTACGAGCAGTACTTC CASSEAQGGYEQYF
NA TRBJ2-7 TRBV27 NA TGTGCCAGCAGTCCCTCCCGGGGCCCATACGAGCAGTACTTC CASSPSRGPYEQYF
NA TRBJ2-5 TRBV7-6 NA TGTGCGGGCCGCGCGGGCCGGGACCAAGATACCCAGTACTTC CAGRAGRDQDTQYF
NA TRBJ2-5 TRBV11-3 TRBD2 TGTGCCAGCAGCTTCGAGGCCGGGGGAGGGGACCAAGATACCCAGTATTTC CASSFEAGGGDQDTQYF
NA TRBJ2-3 TRBV12-3/TRBV12-4 NA TGTGCCAGGGGTCGGGGCGGCAAAAACACGCAGTATTTC CARGRGGKNTQYF
NA TRBJ2-1 TRBV7-2 TRBD2 TGTGCCAGCAGTTTCGGGACTAGCGGGAGCTCTGAGCAGTTCTTC CASSFGTSGSSEQFF
NA TRBJ2-4 TRBV7-8 NA TGTGCCAGCAGCGCTCTTGGGTGGGGCAGGGTAGACAAGAACACTCAGTACTTC CASSALGWGRVDKNTQYF
medium-sized TRBJ2-5 TRBV11-3 TRBD2 TGTGCCAGCAGCTTCGGGCTAGCGGGGGAACAAGAGACCCAGTACTTC CASSFGLAGEQETQYF
NA TRBJ1-2 TRBV28 NA TGTGCCAGCAGTTTTGGGGGCAGGGGCTACGCTAACTATGGCTACACCTTC CASSFGGRGYANYGYTF
NA TRBJ2-7 TRBV28 TRBD1 TGTGCCAGCAGTTCCATAGGGGACAGGGTATACGAGCAGTACTTC CASSSIGDRVYEQYF
NA TRBJ2-2 TRBV7-8 NA TGTGCCAGCAGGCGCCTAGGGGCGGCAAACACCGGGAAGCTGTTTTTT CASRRLGAANTGKLFF
NA TRBJ2-5 TRBV7-2 TRBD2 TGTGCCAGCAGGGCTCGCGGGGGACGCGACCGGGAGACCCAGTACTTC CASRARGGRDRETQYF
NA TRBJ2-6 TRBV12-3/TRBV12-4 TRBD2 TGTGCCAGCAGTCATGCGGGGGGGCCGGAGAAGGTCCTGACTTTC CASSHAGGPEKVLTF
NA TRBJ2-3 TRBV7-2 TRBD2 TGTGCCAGCAGCGTTCGGGGGGGGCGAGCCACAGACATTCAGTATTTC CASSVRGGRATDIQYF
NA TRBJ2-1 TRBV5-5 TRBD2 TGTGCCAGCAGCTTGACGGGAGGTGAGCAGTTCTTC CASSLTGGEQFF
once TRBJ2-3 TRBV6-1 NA TGTGCCAGCAGCCCGGGCCCGGCCACCGAGGAGCAGTTTTTT CASSPGPATEEQFF
NA TRBJ2-4 TRBV7-2 NA TGTGCCAGCAGCCTGCCAGTCCAAGACACTCAGTACTTC CASSLPVQDTQYF
NA TRBJ2-4 TRBV6-1 TRBD2 TGTGCCAGCACGGGGGGGCGAGCCAACGATATGCAGTACTTC CASTGGRANDMQYF
many TRBJ1-2 TRBV6-4 NA TGTGCCAGCAGGCAGGGGCAGGGTGACGGTTATGGCTACACCTTC CASRQGQGDGYGYTF
NA TRBJ1-2 TRBV18 TRBD1 TGTGCCAGCTCACCTCGACGGGACAGTCGCTATGGCTACACCTTC CASSPRRDSRYGYTF
NA TRBJ2-5 TRBV18 NA TGTGCCAGCTCACCACTTTTTGGAGAGACCCAGTACTTC CASSPLFGETQYF
once TRBJ2-3 TRBV12-3/TRBV12-4 NA TGTGCCAGCAGTCATGCGCGGCTAGGCACAGATACGCAGTACTTT CASSHARLGTDTQYF
NA TRBJ2-3 TRBV12-3/TRBV12-4 TRBD2 TGTGCCAGCAGCAGACTAGCGGGACCTCAAGATACGCAGTATTTT CASSRLAGPQDTQYF
many TRBJ2-2 TRBV6-1 NA TGTGCCAGCACCAACGAGAGGGAGCTGTTTTTT CASTNERELFF
NA TRBJ2-3 TRBV7-2 NA TGTGCCAGCAGCCCTGACTACACTAGCACAGATACGCAGTATTTT CASSPDYTSTDTQYF